The TCR beta chain described here comes from a study of T cell responses to AZD1222 COVID-19 vaccine. Study-wide points: Reports say nearly half of spike-specific TCRs go after unmutated variant regions. Donors skewed white British and female; clonal diversity was possibly underestimated.

Germline V gene sequence: CDR1 LNHDA, CDR2 SQIVND (reference sequence). The J segment lost 3 bases and the V segment lost 4 bases, leaving 2 bases of the junction unmatched. The CDR3 length is 13 residues. Method: immunoSEQ multiplex PCR; TCRdb's copy keeps in-frame clones and lacks some. The sample has 250,000 to 300,000 clones; around 92% are singletons. A remark on this clone: Its antigen is unknown.

The source material was peripheral blood, sampled 28 days after the second AZD1222 dose. The chain links TRBV19 to TRBJ1-1; TRBD1 matches 7 bases. The receptor's source is an adult who received the AZD1222 COVID-19 vaccine. CDR3 sequence reads: CASSTDRDTEAFF. The CDR3 nucleotides are TGTGCCAGTAGTACTGACAGGGACACTGAAGCTTTCTTT.